This note documents a single T cell receptor (beta chain) sequence. Enrolled during active infection, Seattle patients were then followed longitudinally. This sample stems from a study of blood T cell repertoires in COVID-19. The overall study: There were acute and convalescent COVID-19 samples, and they came from the United States, Italy and Spain. Sample material is recorded as cDNA or gDNA derived from T cells, B-cell-depleted T cells, or PBMCs.

The germline gives CDR1 SGHTA, CDR2 FQGNSA. The CDR3 length is 14 residues. Losses at the gene ends were 4 bases for V and 5 bases for J; bases not matched to a gene: 2. Source study methods: Counts of nucleated cells, estimated from reference gene primer amplification, were obtained. Clones were sequenced by immunoSEQ multiplex PCR, and TCRdb holds only the in-frame ones, with some missing. V and J calls and clone size are those listed in that table; D and trimming were worked out from the DNA. The repertoire holds more than 55,000 clones, with more than 80% as singletons. The TCR was taken from a woman aged 55-69 years with COVID-19, enrolled during active disease. The chain recombines TRBV7-2 with TRBJ1-4; 9 nucleotides align to TRBD1. Sample: peripheral blood. Written as DNA, the CDR3 is TGTGCCAGCAGCTCCGGGACAGGGAATGAAAAACTGTTTTTT. This encodes CASSSGTGNEKLFF.